This T cell receptor (beta chain) was recovered during a study of Ad26.COV2.S vaccination and SARS-CoV-2 variants. The ends were cut back, 4 bases at V and 2 bases at J, with 15 bases in the middle. This CDR3 has 16 residues. Germline CDR1 is MGHRA and CDR2 is YSYEKL. Profiled with immunoSEQ multiplex PCR; TCRdb holds only in-frame clones, not every one. The table includes 510,000 or so clones, approximately 90% detected once. Noted treatment: some 20 received Ad26.COV2.S at low or high dose, single or two shots; a few received placebo; per-sample allocation not given. Collection of samples fell on day 63 after the first vaccine or placebo injection.

This TCR was recovered from a person aged 18-65 years who received the Ad26.COV2.S COVID-19 vaccine or a placebo. The input for sequencing was peripheral blood, taken in a trial of Ad26.COV2.S vaccine versus placebo. This rearrangement joins TRBV4-1 to TRBJ1-5; D ambiguous. The chain's CDR3 is CASSPINRGGNQPQHF. In DNA form, the CDR3 reads TGCGCCAGCAGCCCCATTAACCGCGGGGGCAATCAGCCCCAGCATTTT.